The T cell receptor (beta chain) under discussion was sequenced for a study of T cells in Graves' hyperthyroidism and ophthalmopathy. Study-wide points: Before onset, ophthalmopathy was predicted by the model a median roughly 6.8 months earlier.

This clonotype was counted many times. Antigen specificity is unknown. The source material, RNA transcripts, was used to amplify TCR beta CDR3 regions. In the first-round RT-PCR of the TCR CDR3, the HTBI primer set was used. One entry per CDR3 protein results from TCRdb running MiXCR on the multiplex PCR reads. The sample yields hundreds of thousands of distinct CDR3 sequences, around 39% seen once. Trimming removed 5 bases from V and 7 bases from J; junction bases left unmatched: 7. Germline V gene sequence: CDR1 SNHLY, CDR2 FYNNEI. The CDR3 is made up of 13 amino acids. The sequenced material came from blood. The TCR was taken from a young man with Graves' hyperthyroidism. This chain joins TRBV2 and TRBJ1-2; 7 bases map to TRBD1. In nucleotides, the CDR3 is TGTGCCAGCAGTCCAGAGGGGGCCCTTGGCTACACCTTC. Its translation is CASSPEGALGYTF. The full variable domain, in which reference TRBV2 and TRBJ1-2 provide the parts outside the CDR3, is EPEVTQTPSHQVTQMGQEVILRCVPISNHLYFYWYRQILGQKVEFLVSFYNNEISEKSEIFDDQFSVERPDGSNFTLKIRSTKLEDSAMYFCASSPEGALGYTFGSGTRLTVV.